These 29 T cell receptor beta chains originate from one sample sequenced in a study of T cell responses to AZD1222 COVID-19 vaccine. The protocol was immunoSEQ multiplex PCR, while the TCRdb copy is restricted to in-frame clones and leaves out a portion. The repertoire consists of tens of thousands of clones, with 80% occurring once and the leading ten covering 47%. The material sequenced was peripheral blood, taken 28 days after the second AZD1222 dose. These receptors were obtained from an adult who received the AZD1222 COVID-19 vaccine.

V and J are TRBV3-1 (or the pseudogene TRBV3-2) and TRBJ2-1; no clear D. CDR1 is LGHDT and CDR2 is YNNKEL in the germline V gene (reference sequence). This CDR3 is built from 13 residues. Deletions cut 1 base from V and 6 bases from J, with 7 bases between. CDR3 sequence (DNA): TGTGCCAGCAGCCAAGGGCGTCCCAATGAGCAGTTCTTC. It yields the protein CASSQGRPNEQFF.

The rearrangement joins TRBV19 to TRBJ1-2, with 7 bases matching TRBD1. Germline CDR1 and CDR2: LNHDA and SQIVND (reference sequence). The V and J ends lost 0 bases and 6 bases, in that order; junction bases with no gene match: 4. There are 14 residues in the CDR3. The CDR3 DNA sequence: TGTGCCAGTAGTATAGAGACCGGGACAGATGGCTACACCTTC. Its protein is CASSIETGTDGYTF.

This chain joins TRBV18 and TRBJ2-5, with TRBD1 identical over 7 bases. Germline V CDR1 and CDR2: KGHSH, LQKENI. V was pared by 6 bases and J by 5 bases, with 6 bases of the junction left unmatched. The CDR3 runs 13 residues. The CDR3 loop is CASSSGQKETQYF. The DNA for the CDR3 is TGTGCCAGCTCGTCGGGACAGAAGGAGACCCAGTACTTC. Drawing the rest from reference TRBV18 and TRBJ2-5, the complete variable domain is NAGVMQNPRHLVRRRGQEARLRCSPMKGHSHVYWYRQLPEEGLKFMVYLQKENIIDESGMPKERFSAEFPKEGPSILRIQQVVRGDSAAYFCASSSGQKETQYFGPGTRLLVL.

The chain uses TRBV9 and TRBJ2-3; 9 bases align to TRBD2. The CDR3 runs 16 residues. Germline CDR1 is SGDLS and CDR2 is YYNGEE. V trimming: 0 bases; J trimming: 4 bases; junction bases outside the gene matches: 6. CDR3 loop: CASSVAGGGEADTQYF. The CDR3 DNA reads TGTGCCAGCAGCGTAGCTGGCGGGGGGGAAGCAGATACGCAGTATTTT.

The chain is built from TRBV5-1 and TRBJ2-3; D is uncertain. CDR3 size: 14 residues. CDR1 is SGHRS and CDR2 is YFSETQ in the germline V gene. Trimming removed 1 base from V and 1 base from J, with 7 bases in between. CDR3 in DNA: TGCGCCAGCAGCTTGTTTCCGGGCACAGATACGCAGTATTTT. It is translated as CASSLFPGTDTQYF.

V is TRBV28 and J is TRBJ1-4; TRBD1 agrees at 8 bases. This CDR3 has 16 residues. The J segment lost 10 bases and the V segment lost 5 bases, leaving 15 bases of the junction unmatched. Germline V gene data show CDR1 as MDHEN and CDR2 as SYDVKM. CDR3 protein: CASSPRLQGAVGKLFF. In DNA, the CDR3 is TGTGCCAGCAGTCCCCGACTCCAGGGGGCGGTAGGAAAACTGTTTTTT. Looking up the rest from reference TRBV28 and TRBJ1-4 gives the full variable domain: DVKVTQSSRYLVKRTGEKVFLECVQDMDHENMFWYRQDPGLGLRLIYFSYDVKMKEKGDIPEGYSVSREKKERFSLILESASTNQTSMYLCASSPRLQGAVGKLFFGSGTQLSVL.

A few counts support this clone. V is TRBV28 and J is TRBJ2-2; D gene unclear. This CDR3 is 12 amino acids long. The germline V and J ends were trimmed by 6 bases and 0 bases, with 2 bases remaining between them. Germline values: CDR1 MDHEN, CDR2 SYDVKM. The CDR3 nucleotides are TGTGCCAGCAGATCGAACACCGGGGAGCTGTTTTTT. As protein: CASRSNTGELFF.

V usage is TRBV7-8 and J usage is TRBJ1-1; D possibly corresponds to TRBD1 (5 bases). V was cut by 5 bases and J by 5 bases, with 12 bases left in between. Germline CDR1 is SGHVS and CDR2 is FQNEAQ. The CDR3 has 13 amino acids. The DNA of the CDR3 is TGTGCCAGCAGCCGCAGGGTAGAGACTGAAGCTTTCTTT. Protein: CASSRRVETEAFF.

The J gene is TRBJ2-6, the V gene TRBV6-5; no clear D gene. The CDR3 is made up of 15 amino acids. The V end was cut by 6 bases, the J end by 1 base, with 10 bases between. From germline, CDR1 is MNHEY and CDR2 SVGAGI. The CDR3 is CASSPEYSGANVLTF. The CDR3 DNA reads TGTGCCAGCAGCCCCGAATATTCTGGGGCCAACGTCCTGACTTTC.

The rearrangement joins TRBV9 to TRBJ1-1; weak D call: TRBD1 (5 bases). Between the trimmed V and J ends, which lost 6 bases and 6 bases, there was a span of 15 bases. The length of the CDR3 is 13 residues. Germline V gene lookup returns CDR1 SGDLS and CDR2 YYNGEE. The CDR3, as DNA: TGTGCCAGCACCAATGACAGAGATCCTGAAGCTTTCTTT. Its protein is CASTNDRDPEAFF.

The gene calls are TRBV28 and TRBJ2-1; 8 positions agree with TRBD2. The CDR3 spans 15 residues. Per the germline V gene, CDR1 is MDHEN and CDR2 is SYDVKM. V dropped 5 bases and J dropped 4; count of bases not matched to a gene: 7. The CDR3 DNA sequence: TGTGCCAGCAGTGTCGGGGGGGGCGGTTACAATGAGCAGTTCTTC. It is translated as CASSVGGGGYNEQFF.

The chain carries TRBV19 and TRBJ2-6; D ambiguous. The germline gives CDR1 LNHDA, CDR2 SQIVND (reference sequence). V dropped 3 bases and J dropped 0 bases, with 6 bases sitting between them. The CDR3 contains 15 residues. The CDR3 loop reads CASSILISGANVLTF. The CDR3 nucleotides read TGTGCCAGTAGTATTCTCATCTCTGGGGCCAACGTCCTGACTTTC.

DNA for the CDR3: TGTGCCAGCAGCCAAGTGGTAAATCAGCCCCAGCATTTT. This encodes CASSQVVNQPQHF. The chain is built from TRBV3-1 (or the pseudogene TRBV3-2) and TRBJ1-5; D not certain. V was cut by 1 base and J by 4 bases, with 5 bases left in between. CDR1 and CDR2 (germline): LGHDT, YNNKEL (reference sequence). This CDR3 has 13 amino acids.

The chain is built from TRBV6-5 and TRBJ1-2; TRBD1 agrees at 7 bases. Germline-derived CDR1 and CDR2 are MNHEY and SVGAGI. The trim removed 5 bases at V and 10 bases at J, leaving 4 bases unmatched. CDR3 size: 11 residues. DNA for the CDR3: TGTGCCAGCAGTAACCAGGGGGTCTACACCTTC. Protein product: CASSNQGVYTF.

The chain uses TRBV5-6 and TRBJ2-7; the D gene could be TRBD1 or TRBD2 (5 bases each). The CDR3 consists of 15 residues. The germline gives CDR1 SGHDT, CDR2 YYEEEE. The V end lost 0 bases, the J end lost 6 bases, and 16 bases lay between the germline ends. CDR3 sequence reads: CASSLVGAPRREQYF. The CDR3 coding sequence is TGTGCCAGCAGCTTGGTCGGGGCCCCTCGTCGCGAGCAGTACTTC.

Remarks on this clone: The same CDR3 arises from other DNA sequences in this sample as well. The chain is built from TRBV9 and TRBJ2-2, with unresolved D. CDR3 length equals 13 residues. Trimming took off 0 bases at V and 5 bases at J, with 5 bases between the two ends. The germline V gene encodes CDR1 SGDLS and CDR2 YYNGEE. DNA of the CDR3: TGTGCCAGCAGCGTAGGAGGAACCGGGGAGCTGTTTTTT. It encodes CASSVGGTGELFF.

CDR3 coding DNA: TGTGCCAGCAGTTACTCGATGGTTGCGGACAACAAGTACTTC. It translates to CASSYSMVADNKYF. The V and J genes are TRBV6-5 and TRBJ2-4; a possible D gene is TRBD1 (5 bases). V was clipped by 0 bases and J by 14 bases, with 17 bases between them. The germline V gene has CDR1 MNHEY and CDR2 SVGAGI. The CDR3 has 14 amino acids.

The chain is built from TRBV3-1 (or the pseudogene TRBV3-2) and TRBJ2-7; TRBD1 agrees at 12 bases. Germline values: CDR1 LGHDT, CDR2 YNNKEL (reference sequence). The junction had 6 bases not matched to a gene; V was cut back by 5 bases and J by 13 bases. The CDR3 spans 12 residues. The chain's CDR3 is CASSGGQGAIYF. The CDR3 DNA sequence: TGTGCCAGCAGCGGGGGACAGGGGGCCATATACTTC.

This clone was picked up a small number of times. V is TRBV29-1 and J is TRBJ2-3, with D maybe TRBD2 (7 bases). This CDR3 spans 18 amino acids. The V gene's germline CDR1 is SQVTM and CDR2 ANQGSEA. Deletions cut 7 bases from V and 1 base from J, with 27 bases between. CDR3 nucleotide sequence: TGCAGCGCCCTTGGGGGCCCGGCAGGGAGGGGGGGCACAGATACGCAGTATTTT. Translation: CSALGGPAGRGGTDTQYF.

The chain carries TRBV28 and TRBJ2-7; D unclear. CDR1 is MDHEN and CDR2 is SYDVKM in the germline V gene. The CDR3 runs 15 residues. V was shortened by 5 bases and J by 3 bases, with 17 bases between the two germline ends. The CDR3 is CASSPRMKPGYEQYF. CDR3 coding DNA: TGTGCCAGCAGTCCCCGGATGAAACCCGGCTACGAGCAGTACTTC.

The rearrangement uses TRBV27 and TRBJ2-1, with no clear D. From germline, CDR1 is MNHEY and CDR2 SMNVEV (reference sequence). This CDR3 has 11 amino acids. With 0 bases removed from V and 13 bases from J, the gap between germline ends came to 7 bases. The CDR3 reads CASSLSGIQFF. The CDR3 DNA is TGTGCCAGCAGTTTATCGGGGATCCAGTTCTTC.

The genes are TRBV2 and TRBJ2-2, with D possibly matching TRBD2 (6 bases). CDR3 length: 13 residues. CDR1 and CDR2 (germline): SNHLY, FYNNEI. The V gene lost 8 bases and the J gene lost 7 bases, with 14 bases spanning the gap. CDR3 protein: CASVGRGNGELFF. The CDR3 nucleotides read TGTGCCAGCGTGGGGCGGGGTAACGGGGAGCTGTTTTTT.

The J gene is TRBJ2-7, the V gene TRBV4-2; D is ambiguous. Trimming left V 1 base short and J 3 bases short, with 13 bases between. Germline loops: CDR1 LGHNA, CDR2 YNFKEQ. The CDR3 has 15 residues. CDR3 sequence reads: CASSQARAVGYEQYF. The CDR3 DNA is TGTGCCAGCAGCCAAGCTAGGGCTGTCGGCTACGAGCAGTACTTC.

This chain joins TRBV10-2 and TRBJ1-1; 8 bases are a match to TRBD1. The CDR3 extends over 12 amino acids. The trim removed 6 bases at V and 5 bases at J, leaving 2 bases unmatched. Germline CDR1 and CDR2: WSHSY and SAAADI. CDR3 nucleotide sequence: TGCGCCAGCAGACAGGGGGAAACTGAAGCTTTCTTT. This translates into CASRQGETEAFF.

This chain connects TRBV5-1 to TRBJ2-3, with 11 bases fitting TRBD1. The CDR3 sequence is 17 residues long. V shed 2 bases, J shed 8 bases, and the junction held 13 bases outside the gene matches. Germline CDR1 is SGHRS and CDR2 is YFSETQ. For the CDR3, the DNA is TGCGCCAGCAGCTTCGGGACAGGGGGTGGCCAAACGGCTACGCAGTATTTT. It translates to CASSFGTGGGQTATQYF.

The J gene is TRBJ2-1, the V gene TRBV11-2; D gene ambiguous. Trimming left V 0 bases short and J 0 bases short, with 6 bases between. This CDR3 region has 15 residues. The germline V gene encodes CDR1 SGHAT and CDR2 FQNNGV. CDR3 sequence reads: CASSLDQLSYNEQFF. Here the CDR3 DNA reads TGTGCCAGCAGCTTAGATCAGCTCTCCTACAATGAGCAGTTCTTC.

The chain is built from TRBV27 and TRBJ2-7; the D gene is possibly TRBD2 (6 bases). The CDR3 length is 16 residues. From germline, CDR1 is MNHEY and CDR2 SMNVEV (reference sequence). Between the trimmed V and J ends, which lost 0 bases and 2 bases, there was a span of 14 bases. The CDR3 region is CASSLSGGAGPYEQYF. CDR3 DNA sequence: TGTGCCAGCAGTTTATCGGGCGGGGCAGGGCCCTACGAGCAGTACTTC.

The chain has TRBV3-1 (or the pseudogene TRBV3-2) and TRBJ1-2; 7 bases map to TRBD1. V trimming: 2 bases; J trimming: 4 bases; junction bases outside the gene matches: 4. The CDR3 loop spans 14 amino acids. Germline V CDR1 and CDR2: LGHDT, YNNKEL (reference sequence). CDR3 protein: CASSQRQGPYGYTF. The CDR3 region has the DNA TGTGCCAGCAGCCAAAGACAGGGCCCCTATGGCTACACCTTC.

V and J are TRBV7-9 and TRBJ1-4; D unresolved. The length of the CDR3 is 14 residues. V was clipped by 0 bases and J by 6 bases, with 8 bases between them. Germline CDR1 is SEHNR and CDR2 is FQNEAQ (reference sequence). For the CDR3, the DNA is TGTGCCAGCAGCTTAGCTGGAGACGATGAAAAACTGTTTTTT. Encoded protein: CASSLAGDDEKLFF.